This T cell receptor beta chain was sequenced during a study of T cell repertoires in cytomegalovirus infection. Across the whole study: Public signatures in TCR beta pointed to CMV infection and matching HLA type.

The study's findings and limits: Identification of carriers of CMV plus the relevant HLA was achieved through cumulative public TCR beta family frequency. Across the ex vivo response, the dominant clonotypes were HLA-C-restricted CMV-specific TCR beta clonotypes.

TCRdb itself ran the reads through MiXCR, one entry per CDR3 protein. In the table there are about 110,000 distinct CDR3 sequences, around 40% of which are singletons. Note on this clonotype: Its antigen is still unknown.

Trimming pared 6 bases from V and 0 bases from J, leaving 9 bases between. Per the germline V gene, CDR1 is MDHEN and CDR2 is SYDVKM. CDR3 length: 13 residues. The source material was CD8+ T cells from cultured PBMCs, sampled from culture after CMV antigen stimulation. This chain uses TRBV28 with TRBJ2-7; D could derive from TRBD1 or TRBD2 (5 bases each). This TCR came from a human donor in good health (CMV status not recorded). Some clones in this sample may be carry-over from other donors' samples. CDR3 sequence: CASRRGFSYEQYF. CDR3 coding DNA: TGTGCCAGCAGACGGGGCTTCTCCTACGAGCAGTACTTC.